A selection of T cell receptor beta chains follows, all from one sample in a study of neoadjuvant nivolumab and ipilimumab in lung cancer. TCRdb keeps only in-frame clones here, not all; method: immunoSEQ multiplex PCR. The table records 6,500 to 8,500 clones, 76% of them present only once. Here the sequenced sample was tumor tissue, taken after neoadjuvant nivolumab, alone or with ipilimumab, at or shortly before surgery. The receptors here all came from an adult with non-small cell lung cancer. CDR3s include the opening cysteine and the closing phenylalanine or tryptophan. A D gene is named only where the DNA matches it firmly. The size entry is marked missing in some rows and otherwise reads once, few, many or a size class.

d_gene | j_gene | v_gene | abundance | CDR3aa | CDR3nt
- | TRBJ2-7 | TRBV6-1 | - | CASSLPGQGTYEQYF | TGTGCCAGCAGTCTACCGGGACAAGGGACCTACGAGCAGTACTTC
- | TRBJ2-1 | TRBV5-1 | - | CASSLPGNPYNEQFF | TGCGCCAGCAGCTTGCCCGGGAACCCCTACAATGAGCAGTTCTTC
- | TRBJ1-1 | TRBV7-3 | - | CASSEANSGTEAFF | TGTGCCAGCAGCGAGGCCAACTCGGGGACTGAAGCTTTCTTT
TRBD1 | TRBJ1-3 | TRBV28 | - | CASEGVAEDRDSIGTTIYF | TGTGCCAGCGAGGGTGTTGCCGAAGATCGGGACAGTATAGGAACCACCATATATTTT
- | TRBJ2-3 | TRBV13 | - | CASSRSRGAVSTDTQYF | TGTGCCAGCAGCCGGTCCCGTGGGGCAGTTAGCACAGATACGCAGTATTTT
TRBD1 | TRBJ2-1 | TRBV5-6 | once | CASSEIGTAYNEQFF | TGTGCCAGCAGCGAGATCGGGACAGCCTACAATGAGCAGTTCTTC
- | TRBJ1-4 | TRBV7-7 | - | CASSPDRGEKLFF | TGTGCCAGCAGTCCCGACAGAGGGGAAAAACTGTTTTTT
TRBD2 | TRBJ2-3 | TRBV6-6 | - | CASGNSGVTDTQYF | TGTGCCAGCGGAAATAGCGGGGTCACAGATACGCAGTATTTT
TRBD1 | TRBJ1-2 | TRBV19 | - | CASSIRGRSYGYTF | TGTGCCAGTAGTATCAGGGGGCGCAGTTATGGCTACACCTTC
- | TRBJ1-3 | TRBV6-1 | - | CASSEVPGGGAGNTIYF | TGTGCCAGCAGTGAGGTACCCGGTGGAGGGGCTGGAAACACCATATATTTT
- | TRBJ2-5 | TRBV7-9 | once | CASSDGLVIGTQYF | TGTGCCAGCAGCGACGGATTAGTTATAGGTACCCAGTACTTC
TRBD1 | TRBJ1-1 | TRBV7-2 | once | CASSSETGRGAFF | TGTGCCAGCAGCTCTGAGACAGGGCGCGGGGCTTTCTTT
- | TRBJ1-2 | TRBV28 | - | CASSFLWAKGYTF | TGTGCCAGCAGTTTTCTGTGGGCGAAGGGCTACACCTTC
- | TRBJ2-1 | TRBV7-9 | - | CASTGGQGHLNEQFF | TGTGCCAGCACGGGAGGACAGGGACACCTCAATGAGCAGTTCTTC
TRBD1 | TRBJ2-3 | TRBV27 | - | CATKTGTGTDTQYF | TGTGCCACTAAGACCGGGACAGGTACAGATACGCAGTATTTT
TRBD1 | TRBJ1-3 | TRBV5-5 | - | CASSSGQGGLAAGNTIYF | TGTGCCAGCAGCTCCGGACAGGGGGGTCTTGCGGCTGGAAACACCATATATTTT
- | TRBJ1-1 | TRBV11-2 | - | CASSPLGTNTEAFF | TGTGCCAGCAGCCCACTAGGGACGAACACTGAAGCTTTCTTT
- | TRBJ1-4 | TRBV9 | - | CASSVVGARGEKLFF | TGTGCCAGCAGCGTAGTGGGGGCCCGGGGTGAAAAACTGTTTTTT
TRBD1 | TRBJ1-5 | TRBV5-6 | once | CASSLTGTGGFNQPQHF | TGTGCCAGCAGCTTGACCGGGACAGGGGGCTTTAATCAGCCCCAGCATTTT
TRBD2 | TRBJ2-7 | TRBV10-3 | - | CAISDTSGGSYEQYF | TGTGCCATCAGTGATACTAGCGGAGGCTCCTACGAGCAGTACTTC